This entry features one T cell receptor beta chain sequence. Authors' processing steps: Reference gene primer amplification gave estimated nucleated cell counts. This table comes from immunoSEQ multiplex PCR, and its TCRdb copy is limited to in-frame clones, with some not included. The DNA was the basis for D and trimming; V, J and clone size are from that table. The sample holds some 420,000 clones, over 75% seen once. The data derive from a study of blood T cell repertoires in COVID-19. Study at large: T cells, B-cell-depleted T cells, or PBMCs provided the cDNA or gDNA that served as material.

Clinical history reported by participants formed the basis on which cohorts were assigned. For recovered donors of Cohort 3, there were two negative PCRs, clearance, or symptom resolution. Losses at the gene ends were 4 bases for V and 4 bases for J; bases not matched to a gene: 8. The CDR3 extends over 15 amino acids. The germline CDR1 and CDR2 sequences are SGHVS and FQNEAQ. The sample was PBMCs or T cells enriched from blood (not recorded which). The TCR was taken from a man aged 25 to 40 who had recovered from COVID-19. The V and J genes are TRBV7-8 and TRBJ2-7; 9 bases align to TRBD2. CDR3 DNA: TGTGCCAGCAGCTCAGCCGGGACTAGCAATTACGAGCAGTACTTC. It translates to CASSSAGTSNYEQYF.